The 19 T cell receptor beta chains below come from one sample, sequenced in a study of tumor-infiltrating lymphocytes in localized non-small cell lung cancer. TCRdb's copy holds only in-frame clones and misses some; the assay was immunoSEQ multiplex PCR. The table shows some 15,000 clones, with 75% to 90% occurring only once. The sample was uninvolved lung tissue not adjacent to the tumor. Receptors originate from a human donor with non-small cell lung cancer.

This clone was seen once. The rearrangement links TRBV30 to TRBJ2-1; D remains unclear. CDR3 size: 12 residues. V was pared by 1 base and J by 5 bases, with 6 bases between. From germline, CDR1 is GTSNPN and CDR2 SVGIG (reference sequence). The CDR3: CAWSDRNNEQFF. The CDR3 nucleotides read TGTGCCTGGAGTGATCGGAACAATGAGCAGTTCTTC.

The V gene is TRBV2, the J gene TRBJ1-6; 7 bases fit TRBD1. The CDR3 extends over 13 amino acids. In germline, CDR1 is SNHLY, CDR2 FYNNEI. Losses at the gene ends were 1 base for V and 10 bases for J; bases not matched to a gene: 1. Written as DNA, the CDR3 is TGTGCCAGCAGTGAAGGGACAGGCTCACCCCTCCACTTT. Its translation: CASSEGTGSPLHF.

V usage is TRBV7-9 and J usage is TRBJ2-7; D call uncertain. In germline, CDR1 is SEHNR, CDR2 FQNEAQ (reference sequence). V was clipped by 1 base and J by 4 bases, with 14 bases between them. This CDR3 spans 15 amino acids. The CDR3 here is CASSLDWASGYEQYF. The CDR3 nucleotides are TGTGCCAGCAGCTTAGACTGGGCCTCGGGTTACGAGCAGTACTTC. The full variable domain, with the rest looked up from reference TRBV7-9 and TRBJ2-7, is DTGVSQNPRHKITKRGQNVTFRCDPISEHNRLYWYRQTLGQGPEFLTYFQNEAQLEKSRLLSDRFSAERPKGSFSTLEIQRTEQGDSAMYLCASSLDWASGYEQYFGPGTRLTVT.

V is TRBV7-9 and J is TRBJ2-1; D may be TRBD2 (6 bases). Germline V gene data show CDR1 as SEHNR and CDR2 as FQNEAQ (reference sequence). The CDR3 spans 12 residues. The V end was cut by 4 bases, the J end by 6 bases, with 7 bases between. The CDR3 reads CASSSTSNEQFF. For the CDR3, the DNA is TGTGCCAGCAGCTCGACTAGCAATGAGCAGTTCTTC.

This clone was found once. The J gene is TRBJ2-3, the V gene TRBV6-1; D not certain. This CDR3 has 13 residues. Trimming cost V 6 bases and J 6 bases, with 13 bases left between them. From germline, CDR1 is MNHNS and CDR2 SASEGT. The CDR3 loop reads CASSTPVTDTQYF. The DNA of the CDR3 is TGTGCCAGCAGCACCCCCGTAACGGATACGCAGTATTTT.

The V and J genes are TRBV18 and TRBJ2-7; 9 bases map to TRBD2. CDR1 KGHSH and CDR2 LQKENI come from the germline V gene. The CDR3 spans 14 residues. Unmatched junction bases numbered 4, after V lost 2 bases and J lost 5 bases. Here the CDR3 DNA reads TGTGCCAGCTCACCAGGCGGGAGGGCGGACGAGCAGTACTTC. Amino acid sequence: CASSPGGRADEQYF.

V usage is TRBV18 and J usage is TRBJ2-3, with 9 bases aligning to TRBD2. CDR1 and CDR2 (germline): KGHSH, LQKENI. The CDR3 extends over 16 amino acids. V shed 0 bases, J shed 4 bases, and the junction held 5 bases outside the gene matches. The DNA for the CDR3 is TGTGCCAGCTCACCACCCAGCGGGGGGATTGCAGATACGCAGTATTTT. It is translated as CASSPPSGGIADTQYF.

CDR3: CASSEEPKYGYTF. CDR3 DNA: TGTGCCAGCAGTGAAGAACCAAAGTATGGCTACACCTTC. The chain recombines TRBV25-1 with TRBJ1-2; no clear D. Germline V CDR1 and CDR2: MGHDK, SYGVNS. The CDR3 is made up of 13 amino acids. Trimming took off 2 bases at V and 5 bases at J, with 9 bases between the two ends.

The gene calls are TRBV30 and TRBJ1-3, with D possibly being TRBD1 (5 bases). The CDR3 covers 13 residues. CDR1 GTSNPN and CDR2 SVGIG come from the germline V gene (reference sequence). With 5 bases removed from V and 7 bases from J, the gap between germline ends came to 15 bases. The CDR3 loop reads CAWGAGIPNTIYF. In DNA, the CDR3 is TGTGCCTGGGGAGCAGGGATCCCGAACACCATATATTTT.

The V and J genes are TRBV30 and TRBJ2-7, with D perhaps matching TRBD1 (6 bases). Germline V gene lookup returns CDR1 GTSNPN and CDR2 SVGIG (reference sequence). V shed 5 bases and J shed 0 bases, with 11 bases lying between them. CDR3 length: 13 residues. CDR3 amino acids: CAWLRDNSYEQYF. The CDR3 region has the DNA TGTGCCTGGCTCCGGGACAACTCCTACGAGCAGTACTTC.

This clone has more than one count but fewer than ten. This chain connects TRBV2 to TRBJ2-3; no definite D call. Germline lookup yields CDR1 SNHLY and CDR2 FYNNEI. CDR3 size: 11 residues. Between the trimmed V and J ends, which lost 9 bases and 0 bases, there was a span of 4 bases. The CDR3 is CASASTDTQYF. CDR3 DNA sequence: TGTGCCAGTGCCAGCACAGATACGCAGTATTTT.

The chain links TRBV9 to TRBJ2-2; 8 nucleotides align to TRBD2. The CDR3 is made up of 18 amino acids. Germline V gene lookup returns CDR1 SGDLS and CDR2 YYNGEE. J gave up 7 bases and V 0 bases, and 14 bases lay outside the gene matches. The CDR3 DNA sequence: TGTGCCAGCAGCGTAGCCCCCGGGGGAGCGGGAGCTGGCGGGGAGCTGTTTTTT. Translation: CASSVAPGGAGAGGELFF.

The chain joins TRBV6-1 to TRBJ1-5; D remains unclear. The V gene lost 10 bases and the J gene lost 3 bases, with 16 bases spanning the gap. CDR1 is MNHNS and CDR2 is SASEGT in the germline V gene. CDR3 length: 14 amino acids. CDR3 residues: CATTPDGDNQPQHF. The CDR3 nucleotides are TGTGCCACCACCCCAGACGGCGACAATCAGCCCCAGCATTTT.

The genes are TRBV18 and TRBJ1-1; D is unclear. The CDR3 sequence is 12 residues long. Per germline, CDR1 KGHSH and CDR2 LQKENI. V lost 3 bases to trimming and J lost 1 base, with 3 bases between them. The chain's CDR3 is CASSPSNTEAFF. The CDR3 DNA reads TGTGCCAGCTCACCCTCGAACACTGAAGCTTTCTTT.

The rearrangement uses TRBV7-8 and TRBJ1-2; D uncertain. The germline V gene encodes CDR1 SGHVS and CDR2 FQNEAQ. V lost 0 bases and J 3 bases, leaving 8 bases between the germline ends. This CDR3 region has 14 residues. CDR3 in DNA: TGTGCCAGCAGCTTAGCTGGGATTGACTATGGCTACACCTTC. It specifies CASSLAGIDYGYTF.

The chain employs TRBV19 and TRBJ1-2; TRBD1 matches 8 bases. The trim removed 7 bases at V and 0 bases at J, leaving 7 bases unmatched. Germline assignment: CDR1 LNHDA and CDR2 SQIVND (reference sequence). CDR3 length: 15 residues. CDR3 nucleotide sequence: TGTGCCAGTAACCCGGGACAGGCCTCTAACTATGGCTACACCTTC. Protein product: CASNPGQASNYGYTF.

This sequence joins TRBV7-9 and TRBJ1-6; D unclear. This CDR3 comprises 15 residues. Germline V gives CDR1 SEHNR, CDR2 FQNEAQ (reference sequence). Trimming stripped 3 bases from V and 8 bases from J, with 14 bases between. The CDR3 region has the DNA TGTGCCAGCAGCTTGAATCACGCGGACTATTCACCCCTCCACTTT. Its translation is CASSLNHADYSPLHF.

The CDR3 loop is CASSYRVNSNQPQHF. The CDR3, as DNA: TGTGCCAGCAGTTACAGGGTAAATAGCAATCAGCCCCAGCATTTT. This chain joins TRBV6-5 and TRBJ1-5; D remains ambiguous. Trimming cost V 2 bases and J 0 bases, with 8 bases left between them. The CDR3 spans 15 residues. Per the germline V gene, CDR1 is MNHEY and CDR2 is SVGAGI.

The genes are TRBV10-2 and TRBJ1-2, with D perhaps matching TRBD1 (6 bases). Per the germline V gene, CDR1 is WSHSY and CDR2 is SAAADI. This CDR3 comprises 13 residues. V was pared by 5 bases and J by 4 bases, with 11 bases between. The CDR3 region has the DNA TGCGCCAGCAGTTCGAGGGGGGCCTATGGCTACACCTTC. It specifies CASSSRGAYGYTF.